This T cell receptor beta chain was obtained from a study of tumor and adjacent non-tumor tissue in lung cancer (dated by TCRdb to the late 2010s). The study in broad terms: Patients with adenocarcinoma (approximately 13), squamous cell carcinoma (2) and small cell lung cancer (1) were included in the cohort. Among the 15 or so patients, ages ranged from roughly 31 to 80 years, some 10 were men and 5 were women, and disease was TNM stage I to III. Bulk TCRbeta repertoires were compared between lung tumor tissue and matched distant non-tumor lung tissue obtained from around 16 lung cancer patients. TCRbeta CDR3 sequencing was performed on thirty paired specimens, with one tumor sample and one normal lung sample collected per patient. A total of some 130 million productive TCRbeta reads were generated by sequencing, corresponding to an average of about 4.2 million reads per sample. The paper as a whole reports these results and caveats: Only about 15 patients were in the cohort, and the authors stated that larger samples and more detailed clinical data are needed. In normal lung, the top 100 clones accounted for a significantly larger cumulative share of the repertoire than in tumor tissue. Tumor tissue showed significantly higher TCR diversity (inverse Simpson) than normal lung tissue, at roughly 390 vs 170 (P = 0.0075, Mann-Whitney U test). Significantly higher TCR diversity was found in younger patients, and higher tumor TCR diversity was associated with shorter overall and disease-free survival. The sequencing platform is not named in the methods, and unique molecular identifiers are not mentioned. Because peripheral blood was not sequenced, blood TCRbeta repertoires in the lung cancer patients of the study were not examined.

About this clonotype: Its binding antigen is unknown. This could be a read error, since a much larger clone is one nucleotide away. No conserved phenylalanine or tryptophan is present at the end of the CDR3, so a read error is the likely explanation.

Library generation was performed with multiplex PCR. Sequencing used an Illumina HiSeq 2500. TCRbeta libraries were built by three rounds of nested PCR using primers (Table S4), following protocols modified from ARM-PCR. Before sequencing, PCR products of 200-500 bp were cut from the gel and purified using the QIAquick gel extraction kit. The original methods were these. Trimmomatic was used to clean the reads, FLASH was used to merge the reads into complete CDR3 sequences, and MiTCR was used to assign the reads to V(D)J germline segments. Clonal diversity was computed as the inverse Simpson's index with VDJtools. Productive reads were defined as in-frame sequences without a premature stop codon. TCRdb trimmed the raw reads at Q25, called clones with MiXCR and kept productive beta chains. Entries are consolidated by CDR3 protein sequence, retaining the most common genes and DNA. For this entry, the V and J calls and clone size follow TCRdb and not the study's own pipeline. The sample includes under 140,000 distinct CDR3 sequences, with under 90% observed a single time. The top ten clones comprise 20% to 25% of the sample.

Ends trimmed: V by 6 bases, J by 12 bases; bases unmatched to a gene: 7. The CDR3 is 12 residues long, counting both termini. CDR3 DNA is the only sequence kept; it has 36 bases, read in frame from the first base. The germline V gene sets CDR1 to MNHEY and CDR2 to SVGAGI. RNA was extracted from bulk unsorted tissue and checked for quality with a NanoDrop ND-1000 and an Agilent 2100. Donors were newly diagnosed lung cancer patients admitted for thoracic surgery in China between August and November 2014, without prior chemotherapy. Patients with previous radiotherapy or chemotherapy, or with another concurrent cancer, were excluded from the study. Pieces of surgical tissue measuring roughly 1-2 cm3 were kept in RNAlater solution and stored at -80 degrees C until use.

This clonotype was obtained from a man in his 70s with non-small cell lung cancer. This receptor chain uses TRBV6-5 and TRBJ2-3; a stretch of 9 junction bases matches TRBD1. Sequencing input: lung tumor tissue. DNA sequence: TGTGCCAGCAGACAACAGGGGGCAAAACAGTATCTT. Translated, it gives CASRQQGAKQYL.